These 30 T cell receptor beta chains were sequenced from one sample in a study of CD4+ T cells in melanoma. Only in-frame clones appear in the TCRdb table, and some are missing; sequencing was by immunoSEQ multiplex PCR. This sample carries 110,000 to 150,000 clones, around 90% of them seen once, and the ten largest clones take less than 2%. Every receptor here comes from a human donor with melanoma.

The chain uses TRBV5-4 and TRBJ2-3, with 8 bases matching TRBD2. The CDR3 has 16 amino acids. Unmatched junction bases numbered 4, after V lost 0 bases and J lost 1 base. Per the germline V gene, CDR1 is SGHNT and CDR2 is YYREEE (reference sequence). The CDR3 coding sequence is TGTGCCAGCAGCTTGGGAGGCGGGGGGCGCACAGATACGCAGTATTTT. It specifies CASSLGGGGRTDTQYF.

V usage is TRBV19 and J usage is TRBJ1-4; D remains ambiguous. The CDR3 runs 14 residues. CDR1 is LNHDA and CDR2 is SQIVND in the germline V gene (reference sequence). V lost 2 bases, J lost 4 bases, and 8 bases lay in between. The DNA of the CDR3 is TGTGCCAGTAGTATACGACACGATAATGAAAAACTGTTTTTT. It is translated as CASSIRHDNEKLFF.

The chain is built from TRBV16 and TRBJ2-5; D ambiguous. The CDR3 spans 13 residues. V lost 2 bases and J lost 5, with 9 bases in between. Germline V gene lookup returns CDR1 KGHSY and CDR2 FQNENV. This CDR3 reads CASSQQAEETQYF. In DNA, the CDR3 is TGTGCCAGCAGCCAACAGGCCGAGGAGACCCAGTACTTC.

V is TRBV5-4 and J is TRBJ1-5, with D maybe TRBD1 (5 bases). V was pared by 3 bases and J by 4 bases, with 8 bases between. Germline-derived CDR1 and CDR2 are SGHNT and YYREEE (reference sequence). The CDR3 has 13 residues. The CDR3 reads CASSWGGNQPQHF. The CDR3 DNA sequence: TGTGCCAGCAGCTGGGGCGGGAATCAGCCCCAGCATTTT.

The chain joins TRBV5-5 to TRBJ1-2; tentatively, D is TRBD1 (5 bases). The CDR3 runs to 14 residues. The V end was cut by 4 bases, the J end by 1 base, with 11 bases between. Looked up from germline, CDR1 is SGHKS and CDR2 is YYEKEE (reference sequence). The CDR3 nucleotides are TGTGCCAGCAGCGGGACGGACCTTAACTATGGCTACACCTTC. It codes for CASSGTDLNYGYTF.

The chain joins TRBV18 to TRBJ1-6; 8 nucleotides match TRBD1. Trimming removed 2 bases from V and 4 bases from J; junction bases left unmatched: 7. The CDR3 runs to 17 residues. Per germline, CDR1 KGHSH and CDR2 LQKENI. CDR3 DNA sequence: TGTGCCAGCTCACCAGGGGCACAGGGGGTTTATAATTCACCCCTCCACTTT. Protein sequence: CASSPGAQGVYNSPLHF.

The rearrangement joins TRBV7-8 to TRBJ1-5; D is uncertain. Germline loops: CDR1 SGHVS, CDR2 FQNEAQ. Trimming stripped 1 base from V and 4 bases from J, with 8 bases between. The CDR3 sequence is 14 residues long. CDR3 bases: TGTGCCAGCAGCTTAGAGTTCCGGAATCAGCCCCAGCATTTT. This translates into CASSLEFRNQPQHF.

The genes are TRBV4-2 and TRBJ2-3; D perhaps matches TRBD2 (6 bases). The CDR3 has 17 amino acids. Per germline, CDR1 LGHNA and CDR2 YNFKEQ. Deletions cut 0 bases from V and 0 bases from J, with 13 bases between. In DNA, the CDR3 is TGTGCCAGCAGCCAAGAAGGAACGGGAGCTAGCACAGATACGCAGTATTTT. It codes for CASSQEGTGASTDTQYF.

V usage is TRBV27 and J usage is TRBJ2-1; 14 bases align to TRBD2. The length of the CDR3 is 16 residues. Germline CDR1 and CDR2: MNHEY and SMNVEV (reference sequence). The ends lost 1 base at V and 10 bases at J; junction bases unmatched: 6. CDR3 residues: CASSLYGTSGGSEQFF. In nucleotides, the CDR3 is TGTGCCAGCAGTTTATACGGGACTAGCGGGGGCAGCGAGCAGTTCTTC.

V is TRBV5-1 and J is TRBJ1-2, with D unclear. The V end was cut by 5 bases, the J end by 6 bases, with 20 bases between. CDR3 length: 15 residues. Germline values: CDR1 SGHRS, CDR2 YFSETQ. CDR3 sequence reads: CASRKTGEVVDGYTF. CDR3 DNA sequence: TGCGCCAGCAGAAAAACCGGGGAGGTTGTAGATGGCTACACCTTC.

The J gene is TRBJ1-2, the V gene TRBV7-9; 8 bases match TRBD1. J gave up 1 base and V 2 bases, and 3 bases lay outside the gene matches. The germline V gene encodes CDR1 SEHNR and CDR2 FQNEAQ (reference sequence). The CDR3 runs to 15 residues. CDR3 bases: TGTGCCAGCAGCTTACAGGGGGCGGTTAACTATGGCTACACCTTC. This encodes CASSLQGAVNYGYTF. Using reference TRBV7-9 and TRBJ1-2 for the parts outside the CDR3, the full variable domain is DTGVSQNPRHKITKRGQNVTFRCDPISEHNRLYWYRQTLGQGPEFLTYFQNEAQLEKSRLLSDRFSAERPKGSFSTLEIQRTEQGDSAMYLCASSLQGAVNYGYTFGSGTRLTVV.

This clone has more than one count but fewer than ten. V gene TRBV6-1 combines with J gene TRBJ2-5, with 7 bases matching TRBD1. Unmatched junction bases numbered 13, after V lost 8 bases and J lost 7 bases. Germline CDR1 MNHNS, CDR2 SASEGT. This CDR3 has 14 amino acids. The CDR3 region is CASGRDSAHGTQYF. The CDR3, as DNA: TGTGCCAGCGGCCGGGACAGCGCCCACGGGACCCAGTACTTC.

V gene TRBV19 combines with J gene TRBJ1-6; TRBD1 is a possible D gene (5 bases). CDR1 is LNHDA, CDR2 SQIVND, per germline (reference sequence). V shed 3 bases and J shed 6 bases, with 9 bases lying between them. The CDR3 covers 14 residues. The CDR3 spells CASSIPGSNSPLHF. The CDR3 DNA sequence: TGTGCCAGTAGTATCCCAGGGAGTAATTCACCCCTCCACTTT.

The rearrangement joins TRBV7-9 to TRBJ2-7; D tentatively fits TRBD1 or TRBD2 (7 bases each). Trimming shortened V by 4 bases and J by 0 bases, and 25 bases separated the two germline ends. The CDR3 has 19 amino acids. Germline loops: CDR1 SEHNR, CDR2 FQNEAQ (reference sequence). The CDR3 region has the DNA TGTGCCAGCAGCTCGACCGGGACAGCGGGAAGAGGGAGCTCCTACGAGCAGTACTTC. Translating gives CASSSTGTAGRGSSYEQYF.

The V call is TRBV7-6, the J call TRBJ2-1, with 9 bases aligning to TRBD2. CDR3 length: 18 residues. J lost 3 bases, V lost 0 bases, and 9 bases had no gene match. Germline V gene data show CDR1 as SGHVS and CDR2 as FNYEAQ. The CDR3 nucleotides are TGTGCCAGCAGCTTAGCCTGGGCGGGGGGGCCAGACTACAATGAGCAGTTCTTC. This sequence encodes CASSLAWAGGPDYNEQFF.

This chain connects TRBV7-6 to TRBJ2-7, with TRBD1 matching 8 bases. CDR3 size: 16 residues. Germline V gene data show CDR1 as SGHVS and CDR2 as FNYEAQ. The ends lost 1 base at V and 7 bases at J; junction bases unmatched: 12. The CDR3 nucleotides read TGTGCCAGCAGCTTAGGAGGATGGACAGGGCTATCGGAGCAGTACTTC. Protein product: CASSLGGWTGLSEQYF.

The CDR3 coding sequence is TGTGCCAGCAGCTCCGGACTAGCGGGGGTTCATGAGCAGTTCTTC. It yields the protein CASSSGLAGVHEQFF. V gene TRBV11-2 combines with J gene TRBJ2-1; the match to TRBD2 covers 13 bases. Germline V gene data show CDR1 as SGHAT and CDR2 as FQNNGV. The CDR3 runs to 15 residues. V lost 4 bases and J lost 8; bases outside the gene matches: 5. Full variable domain (missing parts from reference TRBV11-2 and TRBJ2-1): EAGVAQSPRYKIIEKRQSVAFWCNPISGHATLYWYQQILGQGPKLLIQFQNNGVVDDSQLPKDRFSAERLKGVDSTLKIQPAKLEDSAVYLCASSSGLAGVHEQFFGPGTRLTVL.

The rearrangement uses TRBV11-1 and TRBJ2-2; D remains ambiguous. This CDR3 has 13 amino acids. V was pared by 2 bases and J by 4 bases, with 5 bases between. CDR1 is SGHAT and CDR2 is FQDESV in the germline V gene (reference sequence). The CDR3 reads CASSLRATGELFF. CDR3 nucleotides: TGTGCCAGCAGCTTACGAGCCACCGGGGAGCTGTTTTTT.

V gene TRBV19 combines with J gene TRBJ1-2, with D maybe TRBD1 (6 bases). The CDR3 runs to 15 residues. V shed 5 bases and J shed 4 bases, with 17 bases lying between them. CDR1 is LNHDA and CDR2 is SQIVND in the germline V gene (reference sequence). CDR3 bases: TGTGCCAGTAGTCAGACCCGACAGGCGTTCTATGGCTACACCTTC. Translation gives CASSQTRQAFYGYTF.

CDR3 region: CAINGGHNQPQHF. The DNA for the CDR3 is TGTGCCATCAATGGGGGACACAATCAGCCCCAGCATTTT. This rearrangement joins TRBV10-3 to TRBJ1-5; D is possibly TRBD1 (6 bases). Germline-derived CDR1 and CDR2 are ENHRY and SYGVKD. Trimming shortened V by 7 bases and J by 3 bases, and 10 bases separated the two germline ends. The CDR3 loop spans 13 amino acids.

This clone was found once. The chain carries TRBV30 and TRBJ1-4; D possibly corresponds to TRBD1 (6 bases). CDR1 is GTSNPN, CDR2 SVGIG, per germline (reference sequence). The V end was cut by 4 bases, the J end by 0 bases, with 15 bases between. The CDR3 loop spans 16 amino acids. The CDR3 DNA sequence: TGTGCCTGGAATCGGGGGCAGTTAGCAACTAATGAAAAACTGTTTTTT. Amino acids: CAWNRGQLATNEKLFF.

The chain carries TRBV7-9 and TRBJ1-6; TRBD1 agrees at 7 bases. The germline V gene has CDR1 SEHNR and CDR2 FQNEAQ (reference sequence). There are 16 residues in the CDR3. Unmatched junction bases numbered 7, after V lost 4 bases and J lost 4 bases. The CDR3 DNA is TGTGCCAGCAGCTCGAATAGGGGGCAATATAATTCACCCCTCCACTTT. Its translation is CASSSNRGQYNSPLHF. The whole variable domain, filled in from reference TRBV7-9 and TRBJ1-6, reads DTGVSQNPRHKITKRGQNVTFRCDPISEHNRLYWYRQTLGQGPEFLTYFQNEAQLEKSRLLSDRFSAERPKGSFSTLEIQRTEQGDSAMYLCASSSNRGQYNSPLHFGNGTRLTVT.

V usage is TRBV30 and J usage is TRBJ2-2; D unclear. Trimming left V 3 bases short and J 4 bases short, with 6 bases between. This CDR3 comprises 12 residues. From germline, CDR1 is GTSNPN and CDR2 SVGIG (reference sequence). The DNA for the CDR3 is TGTGCCTGGAGCGGCATCACCGGGGAGCTGTTTTTT. It translates to CAWSGITGELFF. Drawing the rest from reference TRBV30 and TRBJ2-2, the complete variable domain is SQTIHQWPATLVQPVGSPLSLECTVEGTSNPNLYWYRQAAGRGLQLLFYSVGIGQISSEVPQNLSASRPQDRQFILSSKKLLLSDSGFYLCAWSGITGELFFGEGSRLTVL.

This chain joins TRBV5-1 and TRBJ1-1; D unresolved. This CDR3 contains 15 residues. Trimming cost V 2 bases and J 0 bases, with 11 bases left between them. Germline-derived CDR1 and CDR2 are SGHRS and YFSETQ. CDR3 region: CASSLTDIMNTEAFF. CDR3 bases: TGCGCCAGCAGCTTAACAGACATCATGAACACTGAAGCTTTCTTT.

This chain uses TRBV12-5 with TRBJ1-1; D may be TRBD1 (5 bases). This CDR3 has 14 amino acids. Per germline, CDR1 LGHNT and CDR2 FRNRAP. The V and J ends lost 6 bases and 10 bases respectively, with 21 bases between them. DNA for the CDR3: TGTGCTAGTGGGATGGGACTCCTAGATCGTGGAGCTTTCTTT. Protein product: CASGMGLLDRGAFF.

The chain combines TRBV7-6 with TRBJ2-1, with 8 bases matching TRBD1. The ends lost 0 bases at V and 6 bases at J; junction bases unmatched: 7. This CDR3 comprises 16 residues. Germline V gives CDR1 SGHVS, CDR2 FNYEAQ. The CDR3 bases are TGTGCCAGCAGCTTAGCGCCCAGGGGGCGTCGCAATGAGCAGTTCTTC. Amino acids: CASSLAPRGRRNEQFF.

The DNA for the CDR3 is TGTGCCAGCAGCTTAGCGGGACTAGGGGTGCGGGATACGCAGTATTTT. Residues: CASSLAGLGVRDTQYF. The chain uses TRBV11-2 and TRBJ2-3, with 8 positions matching TRBD2. The germline V gene has CDR1 SGHAT and CDR2 FQNNGV. Germline trimming cut 1 base from V and 6 bases from J; bases unmatched to any gene: 9. The CDR3 loop spans 16 amino acids.

This chain connects TRBV28 to TRBJ1-5; a possible D gene is TRBD1 (5 bases). This CDR3 has 18 residues. Germline CDR1 reads MDHEN; CDR2 reads SYDVKM. Trimming left V 4 bases short and J 2 bases short, with 21 bases between. CDR3 in DNA: TGTGCCAGCAGTTCCCGCGGGGGGATCGGCCGGGGCAATCAGCCCCAGCATTTT. This gives the protein CASSSRGGIGRGNQPQHF.

This chain joins TRBV7-9 and TRBJ1-4; 10 nucleotides agree with TRBD1. CDR1 and CDR2 from the germline V gene are SEHNR and FQNEAQ (reference sequence). The CDR3 totals 16 residues. Trimming took 0 bases from V and 6 from J; bases not matched to a gene: 4. CDR3 DNA sequence: TGTGCCAGCAGCTTAGCGCGGGGGACAGGGGATGAAAAACTGTTTTTT. This codes for CASSLARGTGDEKLFF.

The chain employs TRBV5-4 and TRBJ2-2; maybe TRBD1 (5 bases). V was trimmed by 7 bases and J by 2 bases, leaving 15 bases between them. CDR3 size: 15 residues. Germline V gene sequence: CDR1 SGHNT, CDR2 YYREEE (reference sequence). The CDR3 is CASGERGINTGELFF. The CDR3 DNA reads TGTGCCAGCGGTGAAAGGGGAATTAACACCGGGGAGCTGTTTTTT.